This T cell receptor (beta chain) was captured by sequencing in a study of cytomegalovirus exposure and HLA in healthy donors. Points from the study as a whole: A list of 164 TCR beta chains associated with cytomegalovirus was given. The study carried out a later analysis of TCR beta sequences. It associated approximately 15,000 of them with specific HLA alleles at a false discovery rate of 0.05.

On this clone: Its antigen remains unidentified.

PCR primers comprised 60 Vbeta and 13 Jbeta primers. The repertoire was sequenced with immunoSEQ multiplex PCR; TCRdb's copy has only in-frame clones and lacks some. Its listing shows approximately 180,000 clones. CDR1 and CDR2 (germline): LNHDA, SQIVND (reference sequence). V lost 7 bases and J 0 bases, leaving 10 bases between the germline ends. This CDR3 has 14 residues. The sample was PBMCs. The chain links TRBV19 to TRBJ2-1; a weak D match, TRBD2 (5 bases). The TCR was taken from a man aged 25 to 45 in good health and CMV-seronegative. CDR3 amino acids: CASTFGSSYNEQFF. The CDR3 DNA reads TGTGCCAGTACCTTTGGGAGCTCCTACAATGAGCAGTTCTTC. Together with reference TRBV19 and TRBJ2-1, the CDR3 gives the full variable domain: DGGITQSPKYLFRKEGQNVTLSCEQNLNHDAMYWYRQDPGQGLRLIYYSQIVNDFQKGDIAEGYSVSREKKESFPLTVTSAQKNPTAFYLCASTFGSSYNEQFFGPGTRLTVL.